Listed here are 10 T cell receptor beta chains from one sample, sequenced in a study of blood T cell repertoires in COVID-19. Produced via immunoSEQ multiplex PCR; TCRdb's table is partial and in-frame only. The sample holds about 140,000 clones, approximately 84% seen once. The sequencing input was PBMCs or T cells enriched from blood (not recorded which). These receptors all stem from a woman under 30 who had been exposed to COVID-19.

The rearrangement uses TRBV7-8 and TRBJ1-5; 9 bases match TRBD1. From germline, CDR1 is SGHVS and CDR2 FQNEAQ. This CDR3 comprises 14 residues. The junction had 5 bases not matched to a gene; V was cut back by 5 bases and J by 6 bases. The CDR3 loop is CASSPGQGFQPQHF. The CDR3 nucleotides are TGTGCCAGCAGCCCGGGACAGGGTTTTCAGCCCCAGCATTTT.

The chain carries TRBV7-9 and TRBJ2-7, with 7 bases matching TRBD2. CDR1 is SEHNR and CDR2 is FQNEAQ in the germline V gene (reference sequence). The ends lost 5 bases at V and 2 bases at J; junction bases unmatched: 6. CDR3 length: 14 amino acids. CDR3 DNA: TGTGCCAGCAGCCTCGCTAGCGGTACCTACGAGCAGTACTTC. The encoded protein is CASSLASGTYEQYF.

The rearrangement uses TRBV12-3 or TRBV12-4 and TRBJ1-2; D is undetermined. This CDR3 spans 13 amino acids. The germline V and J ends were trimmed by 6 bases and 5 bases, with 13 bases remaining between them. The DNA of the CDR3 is TGTGCCAGCAGCATCCGTATGGCATATGGCTACACCTTC. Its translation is CASSIRMAYGYTF.

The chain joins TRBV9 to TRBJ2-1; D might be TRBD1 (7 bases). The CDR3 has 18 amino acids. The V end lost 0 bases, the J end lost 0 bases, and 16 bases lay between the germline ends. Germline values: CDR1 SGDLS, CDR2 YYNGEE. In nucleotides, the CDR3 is TGTGCCAGCAGCGTAGAAGGGGGGACAGTGCGCTCCTACAATGAGCAGTTCTTC. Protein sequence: CASSVEGGTVRSYNEQFF.

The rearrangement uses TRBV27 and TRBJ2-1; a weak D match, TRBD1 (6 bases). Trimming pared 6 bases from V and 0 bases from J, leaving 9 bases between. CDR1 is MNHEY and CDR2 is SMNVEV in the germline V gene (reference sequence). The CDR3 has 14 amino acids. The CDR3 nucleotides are TGTGCCAGCAGGACACAGGGCTCCTACAATGAGCAGTTCTTC. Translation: CASRTQGSYNEQFF.

The CDR3 here is CASSLDLAGSNEQFF. CDR3 DNA sequence: TGTGCCAGCAGCTTAGACCTAGCGGGGTCCAATGAGCAGTTCTTC. The chain recombines TRBV7-3 with TRBJ2-1; 9 bases align to TRBD2. The germline V gene encodes CDR1 SGHTA and CDR2 FQGTGA. After removal of 2 bases from V and 6 bases from J, the junction contained 5 bases not matched to a gene. This CDR3 contains 15 residues. Based on the CDR3 plus reference TRBV7-3 and TRBJ2-1, the full variable domain is GAGVSQTPSNKVTEKGKYVELRCDPISGHTALYWYRQSLGQGPEFLIYFQGTGAADDSGLPNDRFFAVRPEGSVSTLKIQRTERGDSAVYLCASSLDLAGSNEQFFGPGTRLTVL.

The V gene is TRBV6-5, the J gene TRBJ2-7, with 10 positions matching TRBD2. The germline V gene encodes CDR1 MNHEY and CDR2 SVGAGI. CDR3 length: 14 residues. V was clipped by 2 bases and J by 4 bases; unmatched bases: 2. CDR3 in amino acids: CASSYQAGGYEQYF. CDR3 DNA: TGTGCCAGCAGTTACCAAGCGGGAGGGTACGAGCAGTACTTC.

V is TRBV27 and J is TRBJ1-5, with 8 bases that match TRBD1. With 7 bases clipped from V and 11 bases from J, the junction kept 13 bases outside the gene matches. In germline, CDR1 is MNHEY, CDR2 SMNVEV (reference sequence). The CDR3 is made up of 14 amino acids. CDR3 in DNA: TGTGCCAGCACGCTGGACAGGGTGGGGCAGACCCAGCATTTT. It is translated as CASTLDRVGQTQHF.

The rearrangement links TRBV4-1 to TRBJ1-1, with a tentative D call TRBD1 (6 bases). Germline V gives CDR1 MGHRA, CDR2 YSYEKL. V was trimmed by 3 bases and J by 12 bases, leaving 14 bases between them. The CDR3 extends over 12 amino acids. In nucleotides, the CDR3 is TGCGCCAGCAGCCACCCACAGGGTATGTCTTTCTTT. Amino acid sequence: CASSHPQGMSFF.

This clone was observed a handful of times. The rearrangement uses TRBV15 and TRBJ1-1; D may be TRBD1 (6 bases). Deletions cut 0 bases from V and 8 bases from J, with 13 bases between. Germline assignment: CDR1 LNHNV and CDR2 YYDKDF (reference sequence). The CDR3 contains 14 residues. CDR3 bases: TGTGCCACCAGCAGAGAAACAGGGCCTTTCGAAGCTTTCTTT. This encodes CATSRETGPFEAFF.